The clone carrying this TCR beta chain was detected many times. Its specificity is unknown. This sample is drawn from a study of T cells after yellow fever vaccination. Study outcomes and limitations: Most primary-vaccination clones reappeared after the booster (about 97% CD4, 88% CD8).

MiXCR, run by TCRdb on the 5' RACE reads, gives a single entry per CDR3 protein. The sample lists some 240,000 distinct CDR3 sequences; 3% to 4% were seen once. V lost 4 bases, J lost 7 bases, and 11 bases stayed unmatched. The CDR3 consists of 15 residues. Germline V CDR1 and CDR2: SGDLS, YYNGEE. V usage is TRBV9 and J usage is TRBJ2-3; 8 bases are shared with TRBD2. This clonotype originated in a man between 18 and 35 years old who received the YFV17D yellow fever vaccine. Sequences were derived from CD4+ T cells sorted from PBMCs, sampled 10 days after the yellow fever booster vaccination. The CDR3 DNA reads as TGTGCCAGCAGCACAACGGGGGGGCCCACTAATACGCAGTATTTT. Translated, it gives CASSTTGGPTNTQYF.